Each of the 14 T cell receptor beta chains below was sequenced from the same sample in a study of blood T cell repertoires in COVID-19. Assay: immunoSEQ multiplex PCR; the TCRdb copy retains only in-frame clones and omits some. The table shows 130,000 or so clones, with approximately 84% occurring only once. Material for sequencing was peripheral blood. These receptors were obtained from an older woman with acute or convalescent COVID-19.

The chain is built from TRBV2 and TRBJ2-5; TRBD2 matches at 7 bases. Per the germline V gene, CDR1 is SNHLY and CDR2 is FYNNEI. V lost 4 bases, J lost 2 bases, and 1 base stayed unmatched. CDR3 length: 13 amino acids. The CDR3 loop is CASSGGGQETQYF. The CDR3 DNA follows: TGTGCCAGCAGTGGGGGGGGGCAAGAGACCCAGTACTTC.

V gene TRBV9 combines with J gene TRBJ1-5; D may be TRBD1 (6 bases). This CDR3 has 15 amino acids. The V gene lost 0 bases and the J gene lost 3 bases, with 10 bases spanning the gap. Germline-derived CDR1 and CDR2 are SGDLS and YYNGEE. The CDR3 loop is CASSVARGANQPQHF. As DNA, the CDR3 is TGTGCCAGCAGCGTAGCCCGGGGGGCCAATCAGCCCCAGCATTTT.

V gene TRBV5-5 combines with J gene TRBJ1-1; 9 bases are a match to TRBD1. This CDR3 comprises 15 residues. Germline V gene lookup returns CDR1 SGHKS and CDR2 YYEKEE (reference sequence). J was trimmed by 5 bases and V by 5 bases; bases with no gene match: 10. The CDR3 DNA sequence: TGTGCCAGCAGGATCACGACAGGGGGTTGGACTGAAGCTTTCTTT. It translates to CASRITTGGWTEAFF.

This rearrangement joins TRBV6-5 to TRBJ1-5; 9 nucleotides match TRBD1. The CDR3 runs 15 residues. J was trimmed by 5 bases and V by 9 bases; bases with no gene match: 11. Germline CDR1 reads MNHEY; CDR2 reads SVGAGI. The CDR3 coding sequence is TGTGCCAGTTCACCGGGACAGGGTAACCATCAGCCCCAGCATTTT. As protein: CASSPGQGNHQPQHF.

The chain carries TRBV6-5 and TRBJ1-2; a weak D match, TRBD1 (5 bases). Germline V lookup: CDR1 MNHEY, CDR2 SVGAGI. Trimming removed 3 bases from V and 4 bases from J, with 15 bases in between. The CDR3 runs to 15 residues. The CDR3 protein is CASSYSRGSGYGYTF. Written as DNA, the CDR3 is TGTGCCAGCAGTTATAGTCGGGGGAGTGGCTATGGCTACACCTTC.

The chain combines TRBV28 with TRBJ2-6, with D perhaps matching TRBD2 (5 bases). Trimming shortened V by 6 bases and J by 2 bases, and 20 bases separated the two germline ends. This CDR3 has 18 amino acids. Germline lookup yields CDR1 MDHEN and CDR2 SYDVKM. CDR3 coding DNA: TGTGCCAGCAGCCCTTCCTCGGGGAAACTAACTGGGGCCAACGTCCTGACTTTC. It encodes CASSPSSGKLTGANVLTF.

The rearrangement joins TRBV12-3 or TRBV12-4 to TRBJ1-1; D may be TRBD1 (5 bases). Trimming removed 7 bases from V and 5 bases from J, with 11 bases in between. There are 12 residues in the CDR3. CDR3 residues: CASTRGMTEAFF. The CDR3, as DNA: TGTGCCAGCACGCGGGGCATGACTGAAGCTTTCTTT.

This clone came up once. V gene TRBV15 combines with J gene TRBJ1-4, with 7 bases that match TRBD1. Germline CDR1 reads LNHNV; CDR2 reads YYDKDF (reference sequence). The CDR3 is 13 residues long. Trimming at V came to 5 bases and at J to 8 bases, leaving 5 bases not matched to a gene. The CDR3 sequence: CATSGQGVEKLFF. In DNA form, the CDR3 reads TGTGCCACCAGCGGTCAGGGGGTCGAAAAACTGTTTTTT.

V usage is TRBV5-1 and J usage is TRBJ2-5; maybe TRBD1 (8 bases). This CDR3 has 14 residues. Germline CDR1 SGHRS, CDR2 YFSETQ. V lost 4 bases, J lost 5 bases, and 15 bases lay in between. The CDR3 here is CASSTGGVGETQYF. The CDR3 nucleotides are TGCGCCAGCAGCACAGGGGGGGTCGGGGAGACCCAGTACTTC.

V is TRBV6-5 and J is TRBJ1-5, with 7 bases aligning to TRBD1. Germline V CDR1 and CDR2: MNHEY, SVGAGI. This CDR3 has 14 residues. After removal of 7 bases from V and 5 bases from J, the junction contained 8 bases not matched to a gene. Here the CDR3 DNA reads TGTGCCAGCACCCATGACAGGGAGGATCAGCCCCAGCATTTT. Protein sequence: CASTHDREDQPQHF.

This chain uses TRBV9 with TRBJ2-1; 7 positions match TRBD1. The CDR3 totals 16 residues. Germline lookup yields CDR1 SGDLS and CDR2 YYNGEE. Trimming at V came to 2 bases and at J to 3 bases, leaving 8 bases not matched to a gene. The CDR3 loop is CASSVLGTAVYNEQFF. CDR3 in DNA: TGTGCCAGCAGCGTTCTAGGGACAGCCGTCTACAATGAGCAGTTCTTC.

The chain has TRBV13 and TRBJ1-2, with D maybe TRBD1 (6 bases). Germline CDR1 is PRHDT and CDR2 is FYEKMQ (reference sequence). V was cut by 6 bases and J by 2 bases, with 10 bases left in between. This CDR3 has 13 residues. CDR3 sequence: CASRLTGNYGYTF. CDR3 in DNA: TGTGCCAGCAGACTAACAGGGAACTATGGCTACACCTTC.

This chain uses TRBV5-1 with TRBJ1-2; a possible D gene is TRBD1 (5 bases). The CDR3 length is 14 residues. Germline V gene data show CDR1 as SGHRS and CDR2 as YFSETQ. Trimming shortened V by 4 bases and J by 2 bases, and 12 bases separated the two germline ends. The CDR3: CASSMGQINYGYTF. The DNA of the CDR3 is TGCGCCAGCAGCATGGGGCAGATCAACTATGGCTACACCTTC.

The J gene is TRBJ1-1, the V gene TRBV5-4; no reliable D call. The germline gives CDR1 SGHNT, CDR2 YYREEE (reference sequence). The CDR3 contains 15 residues. V lost 7 bases and J 6 bases, leaving 22 bases between the germline ends. The chain's CDR3 is CASLRWIGEGAEAFF. The CDR3, as DNA: TGTGCCAGCCTCAGGTGGATCGGGGAAGGCGCTGAAGCTTTCTTT.